This T cell receptor beta chain derives from a study of CD8 T cells in ankylosing spondylitis. As to this clonotype: Its antigen remains unknown.

Study results and limitations: A motif in TCR beta, a set of about eight highly homologous variants, appeared characteristic of ankylosing spondylitis blood.

The germline gives CDR1 GTSNPN, CDR2 SVGIG (reference sequence). Trimming stripped 3 bases from V and 2 bases from J, with 11 bases between. CDR3 length equals 13 residues. Generation of TCR beta libraries employed quantitative 5'-RACE incorporating molecular barcodes. TCRdb re-analysed the 5' RACE reads in MiXCR, keeping a single row per CDR3 protein. The data contain roughly 150,000 distinct CDR3 sequences, about 32% of them singletons. The gene calls are TRBV30 and TRBJ2-7; D remains ambiguous. The receptor comes from a male donor with ankylosing spondylitis. The specimen was synovial fluid, either unsorted or a sorted T cell fraction (not recorded which). The CDR3 is CAWRETPAYEQYF. The CDR3 bases are TGTGCCTGGAGGGAGACACCAGCCTACGAGCAGTACTTC.